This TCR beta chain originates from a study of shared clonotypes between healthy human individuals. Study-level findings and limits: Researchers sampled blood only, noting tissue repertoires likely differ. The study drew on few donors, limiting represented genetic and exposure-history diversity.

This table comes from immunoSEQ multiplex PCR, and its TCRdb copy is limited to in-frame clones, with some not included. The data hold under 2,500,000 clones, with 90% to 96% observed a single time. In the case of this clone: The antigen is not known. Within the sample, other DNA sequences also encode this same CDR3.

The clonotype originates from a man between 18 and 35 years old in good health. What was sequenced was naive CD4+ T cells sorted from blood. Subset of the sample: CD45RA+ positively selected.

CDR3 region: CASSPGLAPETQYF. CDR3 DNA sequence: TGTGCCAGCTCACCAGGACTAGCCCCGGAGACCCAGTACTTC. The rearrangement uses TRBV18 and TRBJ2-5; TRBD2 agrees at 8 bases. Germline trimming cut 2 bases from V and 5 bases from J; bases unmatched to any gene: 4. The CDR3 has 14 amino acids. CDR1 and CDR2 from the germline V gene are KGHSH and LQKENI.